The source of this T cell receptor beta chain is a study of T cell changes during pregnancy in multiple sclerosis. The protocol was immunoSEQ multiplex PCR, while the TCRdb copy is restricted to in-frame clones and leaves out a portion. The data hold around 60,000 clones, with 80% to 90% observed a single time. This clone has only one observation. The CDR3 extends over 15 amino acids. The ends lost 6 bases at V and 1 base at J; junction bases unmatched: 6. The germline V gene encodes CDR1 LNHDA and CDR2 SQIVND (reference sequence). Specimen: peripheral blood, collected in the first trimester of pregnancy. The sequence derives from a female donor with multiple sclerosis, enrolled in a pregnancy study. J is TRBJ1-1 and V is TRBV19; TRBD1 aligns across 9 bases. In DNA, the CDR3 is TGTGCCAGTAGCGAACAGGGGGCCGGGAACACTGAAGCTTTCTTT. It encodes CASSEQGAGNTEAFF.